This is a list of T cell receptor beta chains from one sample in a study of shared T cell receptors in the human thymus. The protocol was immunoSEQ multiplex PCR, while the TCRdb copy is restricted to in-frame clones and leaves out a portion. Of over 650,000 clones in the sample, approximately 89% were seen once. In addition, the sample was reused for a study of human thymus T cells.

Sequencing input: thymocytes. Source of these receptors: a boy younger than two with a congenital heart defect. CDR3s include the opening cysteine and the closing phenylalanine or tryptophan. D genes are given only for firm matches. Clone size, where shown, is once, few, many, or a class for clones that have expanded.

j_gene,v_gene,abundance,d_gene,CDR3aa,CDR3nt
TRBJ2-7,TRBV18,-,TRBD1,CASSLSSGQDSYEQYF,TGTGCCAGCTCACTATCGTCCGGACAGGACTCCTACGAGCAGTACTTC
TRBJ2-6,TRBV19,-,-,CASTERGHHESGANVLTF,TGTGCCAGTACGGAAAGGGGCCACCACGAATCTGGGGCCAACGTCCTGACTTTC
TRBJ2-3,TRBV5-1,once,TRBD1,CASSSGQGKPTDTQYF,TGCGCCAGCAGCTCCGGACAGGGTAAACCTACAGATACGCAGTATTTT
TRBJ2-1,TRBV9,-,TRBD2,CASSAGTSIHNEQFF,TGTGCCAGCAGCGCCGGGACTAGCATCCACAATGAGCAGTTCTTC
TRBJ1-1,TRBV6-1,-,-,CASSEGQENTEAFF,TGTGCCAGCAGTGAAGGACAGGAGAACACTGAAGCTTTCTTT
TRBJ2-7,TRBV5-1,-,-,CASSLAVSPLYEQYF,TGCGCCAGCAGCTTGGCCGTTAGCCCCCTCTACGAGCAGTACTTC
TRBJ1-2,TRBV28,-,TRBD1,CASSLNPGTEYGYTF,TGTGCCAGCAGTCTCAATCCTGGGACAGAGTATGGCTACACCTTC
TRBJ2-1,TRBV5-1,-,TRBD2,CASSLEGGAQPSSYNEQFF,TGCGCCAGCAGCTTGGAGGGAGGGGCCCAACCAAGCTCCTACAATGAGCAGTTCTTC
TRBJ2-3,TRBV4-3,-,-,CASSQDRIGTDTQYF,TGCGCCAGCAGCCAAGATCGCATAGGCACAGATACGCAGTATTTT
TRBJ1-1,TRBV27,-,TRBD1,CASGPGTGFVTEAFF,TGTGCCAGCGGTCCCGGGACAGGTTTTGTCACTGAAGCTTTCTTT
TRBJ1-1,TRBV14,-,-,CASSQDRGGNTEAFF,TGTGCCAGCAGCCAAGATCGAGGGGGGAACACTGAAGCTTTCTTT
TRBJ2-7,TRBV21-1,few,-,CASIPLDSLLPNEQYF,TGTGCCAGCATCCCTCTTGACAGTCTTCTCCCCAATGAGCAGTACTTC
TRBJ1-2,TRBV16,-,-,CASSQSRAGADYGYTF,TGTGCCAGCAGCCAATCCCGAGCAGGGGCGGACTATGGCTACACCTTC
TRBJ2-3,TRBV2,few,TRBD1,CASSCRDRDKYF,TGTGCCAGCAGTTGCCGGGACAGGGATAAGTATTTT
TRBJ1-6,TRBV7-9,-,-,CASRTDSPYSYNSPLHF,TGTGCCAGCAGGACGGACAGCCCCTACTCCTATAATTCACCCCTCCACTTT
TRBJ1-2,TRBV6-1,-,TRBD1,CASSETLDRGSYTF,TGTGCCAGCAGTGAGACGTTGGACAGGGGGAGCTACACCTTC
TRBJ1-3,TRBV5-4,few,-,CASSVAGSGNTIYF,TGTGCCAGCAGCGTGGCGGGGTCTGGAAACACCATATATTTT
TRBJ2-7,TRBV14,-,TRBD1,CASSHLLRDRGPHEQYF,TGTGCCAGCAGCCATCTTCTCCGGGACAGGGGTCCCCACGAGCAGTACTTC
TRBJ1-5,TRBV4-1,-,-,CASSQVGGRGNQPQHF,TGCGCCAGCAGCCAAGTCGGAGGGAGGGGTAATCAGCCCCAGCATTTT
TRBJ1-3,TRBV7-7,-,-,CASSFRGGNTIYF,TGTGCTAGCAGCTTCAGGGGTGGAAACACCATATATTTT
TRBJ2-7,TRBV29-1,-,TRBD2,CSVETSGNEQYF,TGCAGCGTCGAGACTAGCGGGAACGAGCAGTACTTC
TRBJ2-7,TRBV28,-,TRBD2,CASSPKLLAGGANEQYF,TGTGCCAGCAGTCCAAAACTACTAGCGGGAGGGGCTAACGAGCAGTACTTC
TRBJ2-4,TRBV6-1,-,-,CASSEKGGTLAKNIQYF,TGTGCCAGCAGTGAAAAGGGGGGGACCTTAGCCAAAAACATTCAGTACTTC
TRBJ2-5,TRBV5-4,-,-,CASSLGGTQYF,TGTGCCAGCAGCCTAGGGGGGACCCAGTACTTC
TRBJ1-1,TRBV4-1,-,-,CASSQGGHTEAFF,TGCGCCAGCAGCCAAGGGGGGCACACTGAAGCTTTCTTT
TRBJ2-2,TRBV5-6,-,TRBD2,CASSGPGTSGLENTGELFF,TGTGCCAGCAGCGGACCCGGGACTAGCGGGTTGGAGAACACCGGGGAGCTGTTTTTT
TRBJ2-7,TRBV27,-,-,CASSASFMRSYEQYF,TGTGCCAGCAGTGCGAGTTTCATGAGATCCTACGAGCAGTACTTC
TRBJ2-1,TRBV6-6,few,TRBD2,CASSLSTSGDNEQFF,TGTGCCAGCAGTCTATCGACTAGCGGGGATAATGAGCAGTTCTTC
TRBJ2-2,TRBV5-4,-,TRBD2,CASSLGLAWTGELFF,TGTGCCAGCAGCCTGGGACTAGCGTGGACCGGGGAGCTGTTTTTT
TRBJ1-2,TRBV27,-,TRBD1,CASRERDRTNYGYTF,TGTGCCAGCAGGGAACGGGACAGGACTAACTATGGCTACACCTTC
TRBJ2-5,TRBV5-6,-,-,CASSMWRALQETQYF,TGTGCCAGCAGCATGTGGCGGGCCCTACAAGAGACCCAGTACTTC
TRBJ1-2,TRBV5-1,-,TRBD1,CASSLDRVENYGYTF,TGCGCCAGCAGCCTAGACAGGGTGGAAAACTATGGCTACACCTTC
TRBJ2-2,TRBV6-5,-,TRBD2,CASGRLAGVVGELFF,TGTGCCAGCGGAAGACTAGCGGGAGTGGTCGGGGAGCTGTTTTTT
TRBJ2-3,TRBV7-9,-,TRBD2,CASSLGRGGITDTQYF,TGTGCCAGCAGCTTAGGGCGGGGGGGGATAACAGATACGCAGTATTTT
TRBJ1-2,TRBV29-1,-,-,CSSLLRAPNYGYTF,TGCAGCTCTCTCCTGAGGGCACCTAACTATGGCTACACCTTC
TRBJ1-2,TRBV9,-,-,CASSFGQGAPWTF,-
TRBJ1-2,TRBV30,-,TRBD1,CARRDSLNYGYTF,TGTGCCAGGAGGGACAGCCTCAACTATGGCTACACCTTC
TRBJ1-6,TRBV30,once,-,CAWSLGGYNSPLHF,TGTGCCTGGAGCCTAGGGGGATATAATTCACCCCTCCACTTT
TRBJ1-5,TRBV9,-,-,CASSVGGEGKDPQHF,TGTGCCAGCAGCGTAGGGGGGGAGGGAAAGGATCCCCAGCATTTT
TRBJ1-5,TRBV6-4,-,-,CASTWGDSNQPQHF,TGTGCCAGCACCTGGGGGGATAGCAATCAGCCCCAGCATTTT
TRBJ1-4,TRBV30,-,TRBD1,CAWRAGGTEKLFF,TGTGCCTGGAGGGCAGGGGGGACTGAAAAACTGTTTTTT
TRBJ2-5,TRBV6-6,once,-,CASSAGRETQYF,TGTGCCAGCAGCGCAGGAAGGGAGACCCAGTACTTC
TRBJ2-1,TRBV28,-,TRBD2,CASSQLASSYNEQFF,TGTGCCAGCAGCCAACTAGCGAGCTCCTACAATGAGCAGTTCTTC
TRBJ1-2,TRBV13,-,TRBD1,CASRIPGQGHYGYTF,TGTGCCAGCAGAATCCCGGGACAGGGTCACTATGGCTACACCTTC
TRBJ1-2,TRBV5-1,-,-,CASSLDSRELDGYTF,TGCGCCAGCAGCTTGGATAGCCGGGAGCTTGATGGCTACACCTTC
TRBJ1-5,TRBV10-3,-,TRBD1,CAINTQQGGPQHF,TGTGCCATCAATACCCAACAGGGGGGGCCCCAGCATTTT
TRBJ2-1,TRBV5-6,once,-,CASSLVGVVSDNEQFF,TGTGCCAGCAGCTTGGTGGGAGTAGTTTCAGACAATGAGCAGTTCTTC
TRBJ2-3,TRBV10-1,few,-,CASSESGPTDTQYF,TGCGCCAGCAGTGAGTCGGGGCCCACAGATACGCAGTATTTT
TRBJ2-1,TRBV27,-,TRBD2,CASSPIAGRSYNEQFF,TGTGCCAGCAGTCCCATAGCGGGTAGGTCCTACAATGAGCAGTTCTTC
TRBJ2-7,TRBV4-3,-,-,CASSQDRGIYEQYF,TGCGCCAGCAGCCAAGACCGGGGGATCTACGAGCAGTACTTC
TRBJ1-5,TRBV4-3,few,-,CASSQDKGHQPQHF,TGCGCCAGCAGCCAAGATAAGGGGCATCAGCCCCAGCATTTT
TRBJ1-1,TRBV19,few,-,CASSSGPNTEAFF,TGTGCCAGTAGCTCCGGTCCGAACACTGAAGCTTTCTTT
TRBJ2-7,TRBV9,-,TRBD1,CASSPRDRGRDEQYF,TGTGCCAGCAGCCCCCGGGACAGGGGGAGGGACGAGCAGTACTTC
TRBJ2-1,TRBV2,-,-,CASSSWGGGDEQFF,TGTGCCAGCAGTTCTTGGGGCGGAGGGGATGAGCAGTTCTTC
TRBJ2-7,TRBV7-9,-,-,CASSLGTTYEQYF,TGTGCCAGCAGCTTAGGGACAACCTACGAGCAGTACTTC
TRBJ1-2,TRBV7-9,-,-,CASSLVWGDNYGYTF,TGTGCCAGCAGCTTAGTGTGGGGGGATAACTATGGCTACACCTTC
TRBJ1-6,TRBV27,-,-,CASRLTGPKNSPLHF,TGTGCCAGCAGATTGACGGGTCCTAAAAATTCACCCCTCCACTTT
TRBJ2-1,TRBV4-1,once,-,CASSQPERAALWYEQFF,TGCGCCAGCAGCCAACCGGAGCGAGCGGCTCTTTGGTATGAGCAGTTCTTC
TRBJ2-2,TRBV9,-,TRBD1,CASSAQGVGYTGELFF,TGTGCCAGCAGCGCTCAGGGGGTTGGTTACACCGGGGAGCTGTTTTTT